The rows below give T cell receptor beta chains drawn from one sample of a study of T cells expressing NK-cell markers. TCRdb reprocessed the 5' RACE reads and stores each CDR3 protein as one record, lacking DNA. Its table lists about 460,000 distinct CDR3 sequences. Specimen: blood T cells: a sorted CD56 or NKG2C T cell subset, CD4+ or CD8+ T cells, or bulk PBMC T cells (not recorded which). Source of these receptors: a woman between 45 and 65 years old in good health. Each CDR3 is given with its conserved first and last residue. Fields, in order: clone size, J gene, V gene, CDR3 protein. The listing skips clone size in some rows; elsewhere it reads once, few, many or a size class.

NA	TRBJ1-2	TRBV7-9	CASSSRQTGYTF
medium-sized	TRBJ1-5	TRBV12-3/TRBV12-4	CASSFGSREPQHF
NA	TRBJ2-7	TRBV9	CASSVVGGEQYF
NA	TRBJ1-3	TRBV3-1	CASTSISGNTIYF
NA	TRBJ1-2	TRBV4-1	CASSQEVNYGYTF
NA	TRBJ2-7	TRBV4-1	CASRARVDEQYF
NA	TRBJ1-4	TRBV5-5	CASSWKARTENEKLFF
NA	TRBJ2-3	TRBV6-5	CASSYLGAAQYF
NA	TRBJ2-7	TRBV29-1	CSVEDHQGLGEQYF
NA	TRBJ1-3	TRBV6-1	CASSVGTDLNSGNTIYF
NA	TRBJ2-5	TRBV7-3	CASSFFAGRGETQYF
NA	TRBJ1-6	TRBV2	CASSGADNSPLHF
NA	TRBJ2-5	TRBV30	CAWTRMETQYF
NA	TRBJ2-7	TRBV14	CASSQGFWNEQYF
NA	TRBJ2-5	TRBV9	CASSARGGRGETQYF
NA	TRBJ2-1	TRBV12-3/TRBV12-4	CASSFGGWGVFNNEQFF
NA	TRBJ2-5	TRBV6-1	CASSERQVGKETQYF
NA	TRBJ2-5	TRBV6-5	CASSYSFKETQYF
NA	TRBJ2-1	TRBV20-1	CSASPGLAVLYNEQFF
NA	TRBJ2-2	TRBV7-9	CASSSRPGKSSGELFF
NA	TRBJ2-2	TRBV4-1	CASSPTSSVAAGELFF
NA	TRBJ2-4	TRBV5-1	CASSGTSGENIQYF
NA	TRBJ2-4	TRBV3-1	CASSQEGRIAKNIQYF
NA	TRBJ2-1	TRBV9	CASSKPNSSPQNEQFF
NA	TRBJ1-4	TRBV12-3/TRBV12-4	CASSLGGRMPTNEKLFF
NA	TRBJ2-7	TRBV4-2	CASSQVGQGGSEQYF
NA	TRBJ1-2	TRBV29-1	CSVARQGEGYTF
NA	TRBJ2-1	TRBV3-1	CASSQGPSGSDEQFF
NA	TRBJ2-1	TRBV12-3/TRBV12-4	CASSWGTVVDEQFF
NA	TRBJ2-7	TRBV4-2	CASSRDLGDSYEQYF
NA	TRBJ1-3	TRBV29-1	CSVAKTGTAQGNTIYF
NA	TRBJ2-5	TRBV30	CAWTHRVGETQYF
NA	TRBJ2-3	TRBV5-1	CASSLGQVSWRTDTQYF
NA	TRBJ2-1	TRBV6-4	CASSEGGMINEQFF
NA	TRBJ2-2	TRBV15	CATSPLGTGELFF
NA	TRBJ2-7	TRBV6-6	CASSYPSAGHYEQYF
NA	TRBJ2-1	TRBV5-1	CASSLDSYNEQFF
NA	TRBJ2-1	TRBV2	CASTRERTYNEQFF
NA	TRBJ2-5	TRBV11-2	CASSPGQGQETQYF
NA	TRBJ2-4	TRBV9	CASSPRDTAGNIQYF
NA	TRBJ1-2	TRBV12-3/TRBV12-4	CASSSQTGVYGYTF
NA	TRBJ2-3	TRBV24-1	CATRQGVRDTQYF
NA	TRBJ2-3	TRBV5-1	CASSQGTGLDTQYF
NA	TRBJ1-4	TRBV6-5	CASSPTGLATNEKLFF
NA	TRBJ2-7	TRBV3-1	CASSPLSSYEQYF
NA	TRBJ1-5	TRBV5-1	CASSLQAAGNQPQHF
NA	TRBJ2-3	TRBV5-1	CASSLELAGGIAQYTQYF
NA	TRBJ1-1	TRBV6-4	CASSDSWGNEAFF